These T cell receptor beta chains were read from a single sample in a study of cytomegalovirus exposure and HLA in healthy donors. Produced via immunoSEQ multiplex PCR; TCRdb's table is partial and in-frame only. The profile shows some 110,000 clones, 86% of them singletons. The material sequenced was PBMCs. The source is a man between 18 and 35 years old in good health and CMV-seronegative. Each CDR3 is given with its conserved first and last residue. A D gene is named only where the DNA matches it firmly. Expanded clones get a size class; other rows say once, few or many, or leave the size out.

-,TRBV27,-,TRBJ2-3,TGTGCCAGCAGTTTTTTGGGGCCTAGCACAGATACGCAGTATTTT,CASSFLGPSTDTQYF
TRBD1,TRBV18,once,TRBJ2-7,TGTGCCAGCTCACGGACAGGGTACGAGCAGTACTTC,CASSRTGYEQYF
TRBD1,TRBV4-1,-,TRBJ2-7,TGCGCCAGCAGCCAAGATGTGGGGACAGGGGACTACGAGCAGTACTTC,CASSQDVGTGDYEQYF
TRBD1,TRBV2,-,TRBJ2-1,TGTGCCAGCAGGGAACGACAGGGGATTAGAAATGAGCAGTTCTTC,CASRERQGIRNEQFF
TRBD2,TRBV27,-,TRBJ2-1,TGTGCCAGCAGTTCCGGACTAGCGCATTCCTACAATGAGCAGTTCTTC,CASSSGLAHSYNEQFF
TRBD1,TRBV19,-,TRBJ1-5,TGTGCCAGTACCGAGGACAGGGCTGTCAATCAGCCCCAGCATTTT,CASTEDRAVNQPQHF
-,TRBV6-5,-,TRBJ2-7,TGTGCCAGCAGTGAGGGCAGCTCCTACGAGCAGTACTTC,CASSEGSSYEQYF
TRBD2,TRBV27,once,TRBJ2-3,TGTGCCAGCAGTTCCACCAGCGGGAGCGCAGATACGCAGTATTTT,CASSSTSGSADTQYF
-,TRBV27,few,TRBJ2-5,TGTGCCAGCAGTCGCCAGGTTGGCCAAGAGACCCAGTACTTC,CASSRQVGQETQYF
-,TRBV6-1,-,TRBJ2-7,TGTGCCAGCGTTCAGGGTTTGTCGCACGAGCAGTACTTC,CASVQGLSHEQYF
-,TRBV10-1,few,TRBJ1-3,TGCGCCAGGGTGACAGGCTCTGGAAACACCATATATTTT,CARVTGSGNTIYF
TRBD1,TRBV14,-,TRBJ1-1,TGTGCCAGCAGTTCAGGGGGCAGGGCTGAAGCTTTCTTT,CASSSGGRAEAFF
TRBD2,TRBV5-1,-,TRBJ2-1,TGCGCCAGCAGCCCGGGACTAGCGGGGGGGAAACCTCTCTCTCCCAATGAGCAGTTCTTC,CASSPGLAGGKPLSPNEQFF
-,TRBV30,-,TRBJ1-5,TGTGCCTGGAGGTCGTCCGGGAGCAATCAGCCCCAGCATTTT,CAWRSSGSNQPQHF
-,TRBV2,-,TRBJ1-2,TGTGCCAGCAGCAGGGATAACTATGGCTACACCTTC,CASSRDNYGYTF
TRBD1,TRBV5-6,-,TRBJ1-2,TGTGCCAGCAGCCTAACCGGGACAGGGTCCTTCTATGGCTACACCTTC,CASSLTGTGSFYGYTF
-,TRBV5-1,-,TRBJ1-1,TGCGCCAGCAGCTTGAGAGGAGGGGGAGGGGGGAACACTGAAGCTTTCTTT,CASSLRGGGGGNTEAFF
-,TRBV9,-,TRBJ1-3,TGTGCCAGCAGCGTAGCACAGGGTGCAAACACCATATATTTT,CASSVAQGANTIYF
-,TRBV30,once,TRBJ2-7,TGTGCCTGGAGTGGCGACGAGCAGTACTTC,CAWSGDEQYF
TRBD1,TRBV12-5,-,TRBJ1-2,TGTGCTAGTGGATCGGACAGGTCATATGGCTACACCTTC,CASGSDRSYGYTF
TRBD2,TRBV2,-,TRBJ2-1,TGTGCCAGCGGACTAGGTCATGAGCAGTTCTTC,CASGLGHEQFF
TRBD1,TRBV5-8,-,TRBJ1-1,TGTGCCAGCAGCTTGTGGACAGGGCAAACTGAAGCTTTCTTT,CASSLWTGQTEAFF
TRBD2,TRBV29-1,-,TRBJ2-3,TGCAGCGTTGAAGATCTGGCGGGAGGGTTCGCAGATACGCAGTATTTT,CSVEDLAGGFADTQYF
-,TRBV27,-,TRBJ2-7,TGTGCCAGCAGTTTAGAGGCCCGGGGGAGTGGCGACGACGAGCAGTACTTC,CASSLEARGSGDDEQYF
-,TRBV19,-,TRBJ2-7,TGTGCCAGTAGGCTTGCTAGCTCCTACGAGCAGTACTTC,CASRLASSYEQYF
-,TRBV14,-,TRBJ1-5,TGTGCCAGCAGCCCCCAGGGCGGCAATCAGCCCCAGCATTTT,CASSPQGGNQPQHF
TRBD2,TRBV25-1,-,TRBJ2-1,TGTGCCAGCAGTGAATCGACTAGCGGGAGACAGTACAATGAGCAGTTCTTC,CASSESTSGRQYNEQFF